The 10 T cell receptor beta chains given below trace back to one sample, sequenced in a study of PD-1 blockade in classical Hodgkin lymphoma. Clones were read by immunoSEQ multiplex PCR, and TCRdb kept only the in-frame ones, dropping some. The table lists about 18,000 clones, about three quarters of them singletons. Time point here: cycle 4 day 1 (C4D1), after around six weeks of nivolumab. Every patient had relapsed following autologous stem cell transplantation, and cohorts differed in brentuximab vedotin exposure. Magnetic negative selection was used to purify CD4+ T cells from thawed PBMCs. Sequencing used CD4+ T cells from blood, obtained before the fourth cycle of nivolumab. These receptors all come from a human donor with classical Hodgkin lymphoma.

The CDR3 reads CASSLYGGEETQYF. The CDR3 DNA is TGCGCCAGCAGCTTGTACGGGGGGGAAGAGACCCAGTACTTC. The chain employs TRBV5-1 and TRBJ2-5; 8 nucleotides line up with TRBD2. The germline gives CDR1 SGHRS, CDR2 YFSETQ. Unmatched junction bases numbered 2, after V lost 1 base and J lost 3 bases. The CDR3 has 14 residues.

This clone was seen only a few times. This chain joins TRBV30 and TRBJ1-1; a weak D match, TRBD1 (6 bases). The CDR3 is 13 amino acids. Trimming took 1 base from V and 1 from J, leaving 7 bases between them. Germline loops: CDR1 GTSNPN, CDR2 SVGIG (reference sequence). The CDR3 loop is CAWSGQANTEAFF. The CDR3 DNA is TGTGCCTGGAGTGGACAGGCGAACACTGAAGCTTTCTTT.

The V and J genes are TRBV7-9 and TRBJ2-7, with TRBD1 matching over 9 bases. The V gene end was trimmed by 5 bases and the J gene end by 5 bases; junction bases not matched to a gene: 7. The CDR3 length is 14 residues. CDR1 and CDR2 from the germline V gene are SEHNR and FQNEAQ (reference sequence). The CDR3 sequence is CASSRGQGVHEQYF. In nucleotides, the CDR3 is TGTGCCAGCAGCCGGGGACAGGGAGTCCACGAGCAGTACTTC.

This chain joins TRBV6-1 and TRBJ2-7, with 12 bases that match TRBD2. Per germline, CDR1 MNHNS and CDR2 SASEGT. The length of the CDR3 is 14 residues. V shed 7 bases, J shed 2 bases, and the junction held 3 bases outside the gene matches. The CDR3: CASTRTSGTYEQYV. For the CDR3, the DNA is TGTGCCAGCACTAGGACTAGCGGGACCTACGAGCAGTACGTC.

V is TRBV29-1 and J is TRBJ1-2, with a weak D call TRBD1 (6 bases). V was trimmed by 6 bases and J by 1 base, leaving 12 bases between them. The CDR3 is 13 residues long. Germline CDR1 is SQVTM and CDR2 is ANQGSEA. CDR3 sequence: CSVARDINYGYTF. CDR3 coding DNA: TGCAGCGTCGCCAGGGACATTAACTATGGCTACACCTTC.

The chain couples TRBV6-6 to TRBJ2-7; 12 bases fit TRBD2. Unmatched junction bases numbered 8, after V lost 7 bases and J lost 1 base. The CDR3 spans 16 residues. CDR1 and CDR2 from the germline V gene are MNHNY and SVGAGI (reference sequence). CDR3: CASTTSGGFGSYEQYV. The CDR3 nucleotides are TGTGCCAGCACGACTAGCGGGGGCTTCGGGTCCTACGAGCAGTACGTC.

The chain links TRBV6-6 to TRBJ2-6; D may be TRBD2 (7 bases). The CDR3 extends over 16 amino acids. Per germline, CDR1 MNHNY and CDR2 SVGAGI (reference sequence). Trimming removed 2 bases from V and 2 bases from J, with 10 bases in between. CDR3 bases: TGTGCCAGCAGTTACGGAGGGGGGGCTGGGGCCAACGTCCTGACTTTC. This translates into CASSYGGGAGANVLTF.

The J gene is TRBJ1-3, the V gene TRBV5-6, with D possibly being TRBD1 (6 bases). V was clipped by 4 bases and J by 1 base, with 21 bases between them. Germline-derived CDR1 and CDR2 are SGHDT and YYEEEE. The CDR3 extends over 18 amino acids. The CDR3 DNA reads TGTGCCAGCAGCCCCGCCCGGCCAGGGGTTAAGTCTGGAAACACCATATATTTT. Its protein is CASSPARPGVKSGNTIYF. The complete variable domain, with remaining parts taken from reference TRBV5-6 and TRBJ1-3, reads DAGVTQSPTHLIKTRGQQVTLRCSPKSGHDTVSWYQQALGQGPQFIFQYYEEEERQRGNFPDRFSGHQFPNYSSELNVNALLLGDSALYLCASSPARPGVKSGNTIYFGEGSWLTVV.

CDR3 in amino acids: CASSYWGESSYEQYF. CDR3 bases: TGTGCCAGCAGTTACTGGGGGGAGAGCTCCTACGAGCAGTACTTC. The chain links TRBV6-5 to TRBJ2-7; possibly TRBD2 for D (6 bases). The V gene's germline CDR1 is MNHEY and CDR2 SVGAGI. CDR3 length equals 15 residues. Trimming took off 1 base at V and 0 bases at J, with 10 bases between the two ends.

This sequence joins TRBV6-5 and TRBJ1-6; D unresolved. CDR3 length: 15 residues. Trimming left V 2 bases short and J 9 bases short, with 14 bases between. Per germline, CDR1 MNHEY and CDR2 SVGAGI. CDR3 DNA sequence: TGTGCCAGCAGTTACGAGGGCCCCGAGGTTTCACCCCTCCACTTT. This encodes CASSYEGPEVSPLHF.